A selection of T cell receptor beta chains follows, all from one sample in a study of blood T cell repertoires in COVID-19. Method: immunoSEQ multiplex PCR; TCRdb's copy keeps in-frame clones and lacks some. The data show over 110,000 clones, about 91% seen once. The sequenced material came from peripheral blood. Receptor source: a human donor in a cohort sampled during active COVID-19. The CDR3 runs from the conserved cysteine through the conserved F or W. Fields, in order: V gene, J gene, D gene, clone size, CDR3 protein, CDR3 DNA. A D gene is named only where the DNA matches it firmly. Clone size appears in some rows only: once, few, many, or a class for an expanded clone.

V gene: TRBV7-2; J gene: TRBJ2-5; D gene: NA; clone size: once; CDR3 protein: CASRPSAQETQYF; CDR3 DNA: TGTGCCAGCAGACCTAGCGCTCAAGAGACCCAGTACTTC
V gene: TRBV6-5; J gene: TRBJ2-1; D gene: TRBD1; clone size: once; CDR3 protein: CASSSWTGGGNEQFF; CDR3 DNA: TGTGCCAGCAGTTCTTGGACAGGGGGTGGAAATGAGCAGTTCTTC
V gene: TRBV4-1; J gene: TRBJ1-5; D gene: NA; clone size: NA; CDR3 protein: CASSQGQGNQPQHF; CDR3 DNA: TGCGCCAGCAGCCAAGGACAGGGCAATCAGCCCCAGCATTTT
V gene: TRBV7-3; J gene: TRBJ2-1; D gene: NA; clone size: once; CDR3 protein: CASSFRAGASYNEQFF; CDR3 DNA: TGTGCCAGCAGCTTCCGGGCGGGGGCGTCCTACAATGAGCAGTTCTTC
V gene: TRBV19; J gene: TRBJ1-1; D gene: NA; clone size: NA; CDR3 protein: CASSGGGNTEAFF; CDR3 DNA: TGTGCCAGTAGTGGGGGAGGGAACACTGAAGCTTTCTTT
V gene: TRBV5-1; J gene: TRBJ2-5; D gene: TRBD1; clone size: NA; CDR3 protein: CASSLFYRGRETQYF; CDR3 DNA: TGCGCCAGCAGCTTGTTTTACAGGGGAAGGGAGACCCAGTACTTC
V gene: TRBV5-4; J gene: TRBJ1-1; D gene: NA; clone size: once; CDR3 protein: CASSLPGRNTEAFF; CDR3 DNA: TGTGCCAGCAGCCTTCCTGGCAGGAACACTGAAGCTTTCTTT
V gene: TRBV12-3/TRBV12-4; J gene: TRBJ2-7; D gene: TRBD2; clone size: NA; CDR3 protein: CASSGRGYEQYF; CDR3 DNA: TGTGCCAGCAGCGGGCGGGGGTACGAGCAGTACTTC
V gene: TRBV18; J gene: TRBJ1-1; D gene: NA; clone size: once; CDR3 protein: CASSRFDETEAFF; CDR3 DNA: TGTGCCAGCTCACGGTTCGATGAGACTGAAGCTTTCTTT
V gene: TRBV5-4; J gene: TRBJ2-7; D gene: TRBD2; clone size: once; CDR3 protein: CASSLAGGPTYEQYF; CDR3 DNA: TGTGCCAGCAGTCTAGCGGGGGGTCCCACCTACGAGCAGTACTTC
V gene: TRBV4-1; J gene: TRBJ2-7; D gene: NA; clone size: NA; CDR3 protein: CASSQRPGKGEQYF; CDR3 DNA: TGCGCCAGCAGCCAACGCCCCGGAAAGGGGGAGCAGTACTTC
V gene: TRBV6-2/TRBV6-3; J gene: TRBJ2-2; D gene: NA; clone size: NA; CDR3 protein: CASSSSGDTGELFF; CDR3 DNA: TGTGCCAGCAGCTCCTCAGGGGACACCGGGGAGCTGTTTTTT
V gene: TRBV19; J gene: TRBJ2-1; D gene: TRBD2; clone size: NA; CDR3 protein: CASSIVPQLAGGRFF; CDR3 DNA: TGTGCCAGTAGTATAGTCCCTCAGCTAGCGGGGGGGAGGTTCTTC
V gene: TRBV5-6; J gene: TRBJ2-3; D gene: TRBD1; clone size: NA; CDR3 protein: CASRDSYTDTQYF; CDR3 DNA: TGTGCCAGTAGGGACAGCTACACAGATACGCAGTATTTT
V gene: TRBV5-1; J gene: TRBJ1-1; D gene: NA; clone size: NA; CDR3 protein: CASSLGLEAFF; CDR3 DNA: TGCGCCAGCAGCTTGGGTCTTGAAGCTTTCTTT
V gene: TRBV12-3/TRBV12-4; J gene: TRBJ2-1; D gene: NA; clone size: NA; CDR3 protein: CASSLLRYNEQFF; CDR3 DNA: TGTGCCAGCAGTTTATTGAGGTACAATGAGCAGTTCTTC
V gene: TRBV5-1; J gene: TRBJ2-1; D gene: TRBD2; clone size: NA; CDR3 protein: CASRQAGGRSYNEQFF; CDR3 DNA: TGCGCCAGCAGACAAGCGGGGGGCCGCTCCTACAATGAGCAGTTCTTC
V gene: TRBV7-3; J gene: TRBJ2-3; D gene: NA; clone size: NA; CDR3 protein: CASSLDVASTDTQYF; CDR3 DNA: TGTGCCAGCAGCCTCGACGTAGCCAGCACAGATACGCAGTATTTT
V gene: TRBV7-2; J gene: TRBJ1-2; D gene: NA; clone size: NA; CDR3 protein: CASSLGRQARGYTF; CDR3 DNA: TGTGCCAGCAGCTTAGGTCGTCAGGCACGGGGCTACACCTTC
V gene: TRBV5-1; J gene: TRBJ1-1; D gene: TRBD1; clone size: NA; CDR3 protein: CASSLLLTGGGTEAFF; CDR3 DNA: TGCGCCAGCAGCTTACTACTCACAGGGGGTGGCACTGAAGCTTTCTTT
V gene: TRBV11-2; J gene: TRBJ2-7; D gene: TRBD1; clone size: NA; CDR3 protein: CASSSTGGDEQYF; CDR3 DNA: TGTGCCAGCAGCTCGACAGGGGGGGACGAGCAGTACTTC
V gene: TRBV3-1/TRBV3-2; J gene: TRBJ1-1; D gene: NA; clone size: NA; CDR3 protein: CASSHPLPTQGEGPLRPHTEAFF; CDR3 DNA: TGTGCCAGCAGCCACCCCCTCCCCACACAGGGTGAAGGCCCACTGAGGCCCCACACTGAAGCTTTCTTT